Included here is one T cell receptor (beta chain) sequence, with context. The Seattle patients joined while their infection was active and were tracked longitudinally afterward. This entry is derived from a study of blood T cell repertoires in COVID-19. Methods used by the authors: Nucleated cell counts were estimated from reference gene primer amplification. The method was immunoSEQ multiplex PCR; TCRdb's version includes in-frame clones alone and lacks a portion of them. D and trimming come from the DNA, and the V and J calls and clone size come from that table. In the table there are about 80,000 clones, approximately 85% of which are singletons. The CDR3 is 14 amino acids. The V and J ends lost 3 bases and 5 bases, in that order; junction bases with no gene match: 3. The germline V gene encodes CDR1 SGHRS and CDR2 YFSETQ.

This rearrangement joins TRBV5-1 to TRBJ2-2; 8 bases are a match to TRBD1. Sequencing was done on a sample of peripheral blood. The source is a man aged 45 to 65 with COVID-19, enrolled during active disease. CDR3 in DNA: TGCGCCAGCAGCTCCCGGACAGGGACCGGGGAGCTGTTTTTT. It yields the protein CASSSRTGTGELFF.